The 6 T cell receptor beta chains presented below share a single source sample, sequenced in a study of blood T cell repertoires in COVID-19. Data came from immunoSEQ multiplex PCR; TCRdb stores just in-frame clones and leaves some out. The sample shows roughly 260,000 clones, more than 70% of them seen only once. The sample taken for sequencing was peripheral blood. The receptors originated from a woman in her twenties or thirties with COVID-19, enrolled during active disease.

The chain uses TRBV2 and TRBJ2-1, with D uncertain. The germline gives CDR1 SNHLY, CDR2 FYNNEI. The V end was cut by 3 bases, the J end by 3 bases, with 3 bases between. The CDR3 is made up of 12 amino acids. The CDR3 is CASSDSYNEQFF. CDR3 bases: TGTGCCAGCAGTGACAGCTACAATGAGCAGTTCTTC.

This clone was seen just once. The chain employs TRBV28 and TRBJ1-2, with TRBD1 identical over 10 bases. Germline CDR1 and CDR2: MDHEN and SYDVKM. This CDR3 region has 15 residues. Germline trimming cut 6 bases from V and 6 bases from J; bases unmatched to any gene: 10. Here the CDR3 reads CASSLTIGTGDGYTF. The CDR3 nucleotides are TGTGCCAGCAGCCTAACGATAGGGACAGGGGATGGCTACACCTTC.

The rearrangement uses TRBV28 and TRBJ2-7; 9 bases match TRBD2. The trim removed 8 bases at V and 2 bases at J, leaving 7 bases unmatched. The CDR3 has 14 residues. Germline V gene sequence: CDR1 MDHEN, CDR2 SYDVKM. This chain's CDR3 is CASLPAGGPYEQYF. The CDR3 nucleotides read TGTGCCAGCTTACCAGCGGGAGGACCCTACGAGCAGTACTTC.

A few counts support this clone. The same CDR3 arises from other DNA sequences in this sample as well. V gene TRBV5-1 combines with J gene TRBJ2-7; D may be TRBD1 (6 bases). V gave up 0 bases and J gave up 0 bases, with 7 bases separating them. This CDR3 is 14 amino acids long. Germline CDR1 reads SGHRS; CDR2 reads YFSETQ. The CDR3 DNA reads TGCGCCAGCAGCTTGGGGACAGCCTCCTACGAGCAGTACTTC. Its protein is CASSLGTASYEQYF.

The CDR3 here is CASGLMASGSEDEQFF. CDR3 DNA: TGTGCTAGTGGTTTGATGGCTAGCGGGAGTGAGGATGAGCAGTTCTTC. V gene TRBV12-5 combines with J gene TRBJ2-1, with 10 bases fitting TRBD2. J gave up 8 bases and V 2 bases, and 9 bases lay outside the gene matches. Germline values: CDR1 LGHNT, CDR2 FRNRAP. This CDR3 is 16 amino acids long.

In this sample, this clone turned up once. DNA of the CDR3: TGTGCCAGCAGATTGTGGGGAGAGCAGCCCCAGCATTTT. It encodes CASRLWGEQPQHF. V and J are TRBV28 and TRBJ1-5; D is ambiguous. The CDR3 sequence is 13 residues long. Germline CDR1 and CDR2: MDHEN and SYDVKM. Between the trimmed V and J ends, which lost 6 bases and 7 bases, there was a span of 13 bases.